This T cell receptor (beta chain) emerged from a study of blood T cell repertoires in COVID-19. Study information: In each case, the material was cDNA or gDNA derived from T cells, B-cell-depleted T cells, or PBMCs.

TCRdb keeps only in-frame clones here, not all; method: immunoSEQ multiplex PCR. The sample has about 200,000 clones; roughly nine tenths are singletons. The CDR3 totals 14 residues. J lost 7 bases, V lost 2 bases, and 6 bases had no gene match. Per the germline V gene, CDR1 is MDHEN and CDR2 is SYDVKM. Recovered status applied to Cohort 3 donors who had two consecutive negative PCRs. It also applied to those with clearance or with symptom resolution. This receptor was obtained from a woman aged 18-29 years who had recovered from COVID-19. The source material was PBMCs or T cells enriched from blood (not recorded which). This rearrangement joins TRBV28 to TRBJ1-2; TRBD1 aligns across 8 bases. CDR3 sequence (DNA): TGTGCCAGCAGTTTAGGGGTCCAGGGGGCTGGCTACACCTTC. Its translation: CASSLGVQGAGYTF.